Sequencing of this T cell receptor (beta chain) was carried out in a study of spatial heterogeneity in lung cancer. The germline V gene encodes CDR1 SGHVS and CDR2 FNYEAQ. J lost 0 bases, V lost 6 bases, and 7 bases had no gene match. The CDR3 loop spans 16 amino acids. General study points: For expanded intratumoral alpha and beta TCRs, counts tracked tumor mutation counts.

This clonotype was seen repeatedly, ten times or more. Its antigen is unknown. TCRdb reanalysed the 5' RACE reads using MiXCR and keeps one entry per CDR3 protein. The repertoire holds about 10,000 distinct CDR3 sequences, 12% seen once, with about 10% in the top ten. Noted time point: sample taken at primary tumor resection. The donor group consisted of roughly 70 patients who had untreated, early-stage non-small cell lung cancer. This chain links TRBV7-6 with TRBJ2-2; TRBD1 matches 7 bases. Sequenced here: lung tumor tissue, sampled at surgery. The sequence came from a male donor with early-stage non-small cell lung cancer. The CDR3: CASRYSGTANTGELFF. The CDR3 region has the DNA TGTGCCAGCAGATATTCCGGGACAGCGAACACCGGGGAGCTGTTTTTT. Full variable domain (missing parts from reference TRBV7-6 and TRBJ2-2): GAGVSQSPRYKVTKRGQDVALRCDPISGHVSLYWYRQALGQGPEFLTYFNYEAQQDKSGLPNDRFSAERPEGSISTLTIQRTEQRDSAMYRCASRYSGTANTGELFFGEGSRLTVL.